Listed below are T cell receptor beta chains from one sample, sequenced in a study of Ad26.COV2.S vaccination and SARS-CoV-2 variants. Repertoires were generated with immunoSEQ multiplex PCR, while TCRdb's copy carries only in-frame clones and drops some. The data contain just over 350,000 clones, roughly 84% of them singletons. The starting material was peripheral blood, obtained in a trial of Ad26.COV2.S vaccine versus placebo. Receptors were obtained from a person aged 18 to 65 who received the Ad26.COV2.S COVID-19 vaccine or a placebo. CDR3s include the opening cysteine and the closing phenylalanine or tryptophan. Each record gives: clone size, J gene, V gene, D gene, CDR3 DNA, CDR3 protein. A D gene is named only where the DNA matches it firmly. Expanded clones get a size class; other rows say once, few or many, or leave the size out.

abundance: -; j_gene: TRBJ2-1; v_gene: TRBV25-1; d_gene: -; CDR3nt: TGTGCCAGCACCCGTTCAGCCTCCTACAATGAGCAGTTCTTC; CDR3aa: CASTRSASYNEQFF
abundance: few; j_gene: TRBJ1-1; v_gene: TRBV7-9; d_gene: -; CDR3nt: TGTGCCAGCAGGCCTACTCCAAGAAACACTGAAGCTTTCTTT; CDR3aa: CASRPTPRNTEAFF
abundance: few; j_gene: TRBJ2-1; v_gene: TRBV19; d_gene: TRBD2; CDR3nt: TGTGCCAGTAGTATCTCGGCTAGCGGGAGGGCTAAGCAGTTCTTC; CDR3aa: CASSISASGRAKQFF
abundance: once; j_gene: TRBJ1-1; v_gene: TRBV5-1; d_gene: -; CDR3nt: TGCGCCAGCAGCTGGGTCGACTTCGGGACTGAAGCTTTCTTT; CDR3aa: CASSWVDFGTEAFF
abundance: -; j_gene: TRBJ1-3; v_gene: TRBV18; d_gene: TRBD1; CDR3nt: TGTGCCAGCTCACCTCTGACAGGGGAAGGAAACACCATATATTTT; CDR3aa: CASSPLTGEGNTIYF
abundance: once; j_gene: TRBJ2-1; v_gene: TRBV5-8; d_gene: -; CDR3nt: TGTGCCAGCAGCTTGGGGAAGTCCTCCTACAATGAGCAGTTCTTC; CDR3aa: CASSLGKSSYNEQFF
abundance: -; j_gene: TRBJ2-3; v_gene: TRBV7-2; d_gene: -; CDR3nt: TGTGCCAGCAGATATAGACAGGGCACAGATACGCAGTATTTT; CDR3aa: CASRYRQGTDTQYF
abundance: -; j_gene: TRBJ1-5; v_gene: TRBV10-3; d_gene: -; CDR3nt: TGTGCCATCAGTGTAGGGGGTAGGAATCAGCCCCAGCATTTT; CDR3aa: CAISVGGRNQPQHF
abundance: -; j_gene: TRBJ1-4; v_gene: TRBV19; d_gene: -; CDR3nt: TGTGCCAGTAGTATTCACAAACCAACTAATGAAAAACTGTTTTTT; CDR3aa: CASSIHKPTNEKLFF
abundance: -; j_gene: TRBJ2-7; v_gene: TRBV7-9; d_gene: TRBD2; CDR3nt: TGTGCCAGCAGCATTAGCGGGAGGCCCCCGAGCTACGAGCAGTACTTC; CDR3aa: CASSISGRPPSYEQYF
abundance: once; j_gene: TRBJ2-2; v_gene: TRBV5-1; d_gene: -; CDR3nt: TGCGCCAGCAGCGACCAGAATAAGGGCGGGGAGCTGTTTTTT; CDR3aa: CASSDQNKGGELFF
abundance: once; j_gene: TRBJ2-5; v_gene: TRBV20-1; d_gene: -; CDR3nt: TGCAGTGCTAGTAAGTCAGTGGAAGAGACCCAGTACTTC; CDR3aa: CSASKSVEETQYF
abundance: few; j_gene: TRBJ2-7; v_gene: TRBV5-1; d_gene: TRBD1; CDR3nt: TGCGCCAGCAGCCGGGGGTGGGACAGGGGGCAAAGAGAGCAGTACTTC; CDR3aa: CASSRGWDRGQREQYF
abundance: -; j_gene: TRBJ1-4; v_gene: TRBV30; d_gene: -; CDR3nt: TGTGCCTGGGTTTTCCACCCAACTAATGAAAAACTGTTTTTT; CDR3aa: CAWVFHPTNEKLFF
abundance: few; j_gene: TRBJ1-6; v_gene: TRBV7-2; d_gene: TRBD1; CDR3nt: TGTGCCAGCAGCTTCCGCCGGGACAGCTATAATTCACCCCTCCACTTT; CDR3aa: CASSFRRDSYNSPLHF
abundance: once; j_gene: TRBJ1-6; v_gene: TRBV28; d_gene: TRBD1; CDR3nt: TGTGCCAGCAGTCCCCCCGGGACAGGGGTTTCCTATAATTCACCCCTCCACTTT; CDR3aa: CASSPPGTGVSYNSPLHF
abundance: -; j_gene: TRBJ2-5; v_gene: TRBV10-3; d_gene: TRBD1; CDR3nt: TGTGCCATCAGGGGGAGCGGGACAGGGGTAGAAGAGACCCAGTACTTC; CDR3aa: CAIRGSGTGVEETQYF
abundance: -; j_gene: TRBJ2-1; v_gene: TRBV7-2; d_gene: -; CDR3nt: TGTGCCAGCAGCTGGAGTGGGGTGGGTGAGCAGTTCTTC; CDR3aa: CASSWSGVGEQFF
abundance: -; j_gene: TRBJ2-7; v_gene: TRBV6-2/TRBV6-3; d_gene: -; CDR3nt: TGTGCCAGCAGGCCTGTCCATGGCGGCCTGTACGAGCAGTACTTC; CDR3aa: CASRPVHGGLYEQYF
abundance: -; j_gene: TRBJ2-7; v_gene: TRBV27; d_gene: -; CDR3nt: TGTGCCAGCAGTTTAGGCGTCGCCTACGAGCAGTACTTC; CDR3aa: CASSLGVAYEQYF
abundance: -; j_gene: TRBJ1-6; v_gene: TRBV20-1; d_gene: -; CDR3nt: TGCAGTCCCTCGGGGAATTCACCCCTCCACTTT; CDR3aa: CSPSGNSPLHF
abundance: -; j_gene: TRBJ2-5; v_gene: TRBV27; d_gene: -; CDR3nt: TGTGCCAGCAGTAATCCGTACCAAGAGACCCAGTACTTC; CDR3aa: CASSNPYQETQYF
abundance: -; j_gene: TRBJ2-2; v_gene: TRBV20-1; d_gene: -; CDR3nt: TGCAGTGCTAGTCTGACCGGGACTGCTAACACCGGGGAGCTGTTTTTT; CDR3aa: CSASLTGTANTGELFF
abundance: -; j_gene: TRBJ1-5; v_gene: TRBV19; d_gene: -; CDR3nt: TGTGCCAGTAGTATATTGGGGGGCCCGACCAATCAGCCCCAGCATTTT; CDR3aa: CASSILGGPTNQPQHF
abundance: -; j_gene: TRBJ2-7; v_gene: TRBV6-5; d_gene: -; CDR3nt: TGTGCCAGCAGTTACGGTGGACGAGAGCAGTACTTC; CDR3aa: CASSYGGREQYF
abundance: many; j_gene: TRBJ2-7; v_gene: TRBV28; d_gene: TRBD1; CDR3nt: TGTGCCAGCAGCGGTACCGGGACAGGGGCCTACGAGCAGTACTTC; CDR3aa: CASSGTGTGAYEQYF
abundance: -; j_gene: TRBJ2-3; v_gene: TRBV25-1; d_gene: TRBD1; CDR3nt: TGTGCCATCGGACAGGGGAGTTGGACAGATACGCAGTATTTT; CDR3aa: CAIGQGSWTDTQYF
abundance: -; j_gene: TRBJ1-1; v_gene: TRBV6-5; d_gene: TRBD1; CDR3nt: TGTGCCAGCACCAGACAGGGGGCGGTCACTGAAGCTTTCTTT; CDR3aa: CASTRQGAVTEAFF
abundance: -; j_gene: TRBJ1-2; v_gene: TRBV6-4; d_gene: -; CDR3nt: TGTGCCAGCAGTGTGGGGCAGGGGAATGGCTACACCTTC; CDR3aa: CASSVGQGNGYTF
abundance: -; j_gene: TRBJ1-4; v_gene: TRBV5-6; d_gene: -; CDR3nt: TGTGCCAGCAGCGACCAGGAGGAAAAACTGTTTTTT; CDR3aa: CASSDQEEKLFF
abundance: -; j_gene: TRBJ2-2; v_gene: TRBV18; d_gene: -; CDR3nt: TGTGCCAGCTCACCGGTGGCGGCGAACACCGGGGAGCTGTTTTTT; CDR3aa: CASSPVAANTGELFF
abundance: -; j_gene: TRBJ2-3; v_gene: TRBV3-1/TRBV3-2; d_gene: TRBD2; CDR3nt: TGTGCCAGCAGCCAGAGGGAGGGCAAAAGCACAGATACGCAGTATTTT; CDR3aa: CASSQREGKSTDTQYF
abundance: -; j_gene: TRBJ2-6; v_gene: TRBV27; d_gene: -; CDR3nt: TGTGCCAGCCGCTCCTCTGCAGCTGGGGCCAACGTCCTGACTTTC; CDR3aa: CASRSSAAGANVLTF